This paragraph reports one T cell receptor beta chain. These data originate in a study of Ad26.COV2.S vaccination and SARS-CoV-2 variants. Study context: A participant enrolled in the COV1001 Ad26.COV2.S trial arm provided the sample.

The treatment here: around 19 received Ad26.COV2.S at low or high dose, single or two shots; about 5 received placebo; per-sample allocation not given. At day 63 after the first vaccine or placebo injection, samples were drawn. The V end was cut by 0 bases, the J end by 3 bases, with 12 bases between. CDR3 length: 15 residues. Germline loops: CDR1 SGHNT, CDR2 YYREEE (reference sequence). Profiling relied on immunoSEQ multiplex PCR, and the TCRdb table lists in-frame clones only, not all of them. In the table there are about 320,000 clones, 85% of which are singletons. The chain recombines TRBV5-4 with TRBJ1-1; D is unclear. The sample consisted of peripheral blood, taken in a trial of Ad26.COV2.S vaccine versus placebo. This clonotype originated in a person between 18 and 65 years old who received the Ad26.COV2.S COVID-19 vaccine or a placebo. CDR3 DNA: TGTGCCAGCAGCTTGGATGACACGAGTGACACTGAAGCTTTCTTT. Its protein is CASSLDDTSDTEAFF.